Presented here are 24 T cell receptor beta chains from one specimen sequenced in a study of blood T cells in healthy people across ages. Combining a sample-barcoded 5' primer with a J-beta primer mix, a second PCR ran for roughly 7 to 12 cycles. TCRdb re-called the 5' RACE reads through MiXCR, storing one row per CDR3 protein. The table records about 1,500,000 distinct CDR3 sequences, 28% of them present only once. Sequencing was performed on blood. These receptors came from a woman aged 25 to 39 in good health.

V usage is TRBV6-5 and J usage is TRBJ1-6; D unclear. Germline V gene data show CDR1 as MNHEY and CDR2 as SVGAGI. Trimming left V 0 bases short and J 5 bases short, with 14 bases between. This CDR3 contains 17 residues. The CDR3 DNA is TGTGCCAGCAGTTACTCGTTGTACGGACGTAATAATTCACCCCTCCACTTT. Protein: CASSYSLYGRNNSPLHF.

The chain links TRBV24-1 to TRBJ2-1, with 9 bases that match TRBD2. V was pared by 9 bases and J by 2 bases, with 19 bases of the junction left unmatched. The CDR3 is made up of 19 amino acids. Germline V gene lookup returns CDR1 KGHDR and CDR2 SFDVKD. The CDR3 DNA reads as TGTGCCACCGTGAGGTCGGCGGGAGGGCCTTCGGCGACCTACAATGAGCAGTTCTTC. As protein: CATVRSAGGPSATYNEQFF.

This clonotype has a handful of counts. This chain connects TRBV7-9 to TRBJ2-2; no definite D call. The V gene's germline CDR1 is SEHNR and CDR2 FQNEAQ (reference sequence). This CDR3 comprises 13 residues. V was pared by 1 base and J by 7 bases, with 7 bases between. In nucleotides, the CDR3 is TGTGCCAGCAGCTTAGAGCGCGGCGGGGAGCTGTTTTTT. As protein: CASSLERGGELFF.

The V gene is TRBV25-1, the J gene TRBJ2-7; 8 positions agree with TRBD1. From germline, CDR1 is MGHDK and CDR2 SYGVNS. The trim removed 1 base at V and 7 bases at J, leaving 9 bases unmatched. The CDR3 is 15 residues long. This CDR3 is CASSESETGDLEQYF. In DNA form, the CDR3 reads TGTGCCAGCAGTGAATCGGAGACAGGGGACTTAGAGCAGTACTTC.

This clonotype was observed a handful of times. This sequence joins TRBV12-5 and TRBJ2-1; 9 nucleotides agree with TRBD1. This CDR3 is 16 amino acids long. After removal of 6 bases from V and 8 bases from J, the junction contained 14 bases not matched to a gene. Germline values: CDR1 LGHNT, CDR2 FRNRAP. DNA for the CDR3: TGTGCTAGTGGATCCCTTCCCGGGACAGGGTCCCATGAGCAGTTCTTC. Its translation: CASGSLPGTGSHEQFF.

This clonotype was counted only a few times. The chain combines TRBV15 with TRBJ2-7; 8 bases are a match to TRBD2. This CDR3 contains 12 residues. The trim removed 6 bases at V and 4 bases at J, leaving 2 bases unmatched. The germline gives CDR1 LNHNV, CDR2 YYDKDF (reference sequence). The CDR3 here is CATRGGGYEQYF. The DNA of the CDR3 is TGTGCCACCAGGGGCGGGGGGTACGAGCAGTACTTC.

This clonotype was seen many times. This chain connects TRBV28 to TRBJ2-7, with D maybe TRBD1 (6 bases). This CDR3 is built from 14 residues. Germline-derived CDR1 and CDR2 are MDHEN and SYDVKM. The V end was cut by 2 bases, the J end by 6 bases, with 14 bases between. CDR3 DNA: TGTGCCAGCAGTTTACTGGACAGTGGCCGCGAGCAGTACTTC. This gives the protein CASSLLDSGREQYF.

The rearrangement joins TRBV7-9 to TRBJ2-1, with TRBD2 matching 13 bases. The V gene end was trimmed by 10 bases and the J gene end by 1 base; junction bases not matched to a gene: 7. Germline-derived CDR1 and CDR2 are SEHNR and FQNEAQ (reference sequence). The CDR3 is made up of 16 amino acids. CDR3 amino acids: CANNRGLAGSYNEQFF. CDR3 nucleotide sequence: TGTGCCAACAACCGGGGACTAGCGGGATCCTACAATGAGCAGTTCTTC.

This chain uses TRBV2 with TRBJ1-1; D not certain. Germline CDR1 SNHLY, CDR2 FYNNEI. The CDR3 loop spans 13 amino acids. V was clipped by 3 bases and J by 11 bases, with 16 bases between them. In nucleotides, the CDR3 is TGTGCCAGCAGTGAGTTTGCCCCCAACGGGGCTTTCTTT. This sequence encodes CASSEFAPNGAFF.

This clonotype appeared a single time. The chain couples TRBV2 to TRBJ1-2; D is ambiguous. The CDR3 is made up of 17 amino acids. Germline CDR1 SNHLY, CDR2 FYNNEI. Trimming removed 0 bases at V and 2 bases at J, with 16 bases between. CDR3 bases: TGTGCCAGCAGTGAAGCCCCCTATTTCCAGGACAACTATGGCTACACCTTC. Translated, it gives CASSEAPYFQDNYGYTF.

This rearrangement joins TRBV5-1 to TRBJ2-3; D is undetermined. Trimming shortened V by 3 bases and J by 0 bases, and 14 bases separated the two germline ends. This CDR3 is built from 16 residues. The germline CDR1 and CDR2 sequences are SGHRS and YFSETQ. Written as DNA, the CDR3 is TGCGCCAGCAGCTCCTCCTACACGACTAGCACAGATACGCAGTATTTT. Its protein product is CASSSSYTTSTDTQYF.

The chain carries TRBV20-1 and TRBJ1-4; 9 bases agree with TRBD1. The CDR3 spans 13 residues. Germline CDR1 and CDR2: DFQATT and SNEGSKA (reference sequence). Trimming cost V 5 bases and J 8 bases; bases outside gene matches: 6. CDR3 DNA sequence: TGCAGTGCTTCAGAGGACAGGGGAGAAAAACTGTTTTTT. It specifies CSASEDRGEKLFF.

The chain combines TRBV3-1 with TRBJ2-3; D ambiguous. V was clipped by 1 base and J by 4 bases, with 9 bases between them. CDR3 length equals 14 residues. Germline V gene lookup returns CDR1 LGHDT and CDR2 YNNKEL (reference sequence). For the CDR3, the DNA is TGTGCCAGCAGCCAAGGGGTAGGAGCAGATACGCAGTATTTT. Residues: CASSQGVGADTQYF.

The chain uses TRBV6-6 and TRBJ2-3; D remains unclear. V was shortened by 2 bases and J by 6 bases, with 9 bases between the two germline ends. The CDR3 totals 13 residues. Germline lookup yields CDR1 MNHNY and CDR2 SVGAGI (reference sequence). DNA for the CDR3: TGTGCCAGCAGTTACGCTGGGGATGATACGCAGTATTTT. The encoded protein is CASSYAGDDTQYF.

The genes are TRBV12-3 or TRBV12-4 and TRBJ1-5; perhaps TRBD1 as D (6 bases). CDR3 length: 15 residues. Trimming stripped 2 bases from V and 2 bases from J, with 10 bases between. CDR3 protein: CASSLLAGGNQPQHF. CDR3 bases: TGTGCCAGCAGTTTATTGGCAGGGGGCAATCAGCCCCAGCATTTT.

The table lists this clonotype with a few counts. The chain joins TRBV5-1 to TRBJ2-7; TRBD2 agrees at 8 bases. Germline trimming cut 0 bases from V and 6 bases from J; bases unmatched to any gene: 8. The V gene's germline CDR1 is SGHRS and CDR2 YFSETQ. The CDR3 has 15 residues. This chain's CDR3 is CASSLGSAGAAEQYF. CDR3 in DNA: TGCGCCAGCAGCTTGGGGTCAGCGGGAGCGGCCGAGCAGTACTTC.

This clonotype has a count of ten or more. The CDR3 region is CAISVGGHEQYF. The DNA for the CDR3 is TGTGCCATCAGTGTAGGGGGCCACGAGCAGTACTTC. The V gene is TRBV10-3, the J gene TRBJ2-7, with TRBD1 matching over 7 bases. J was trimmed by 5 bases and V by 4 bases; bases with no gene match: 2. CDR3 length equals 12 residues. Germline assignment: CDR1 ENHRY and CDR2 SYGVKD.

This clonotype was detected only a few times. V usage is TRBV7-9 and J usage is TRBJ1-1, with D maybe TRBD1 (6 bases). CDR3 size: 15 residues. Germline CDR1 SEHNR, CDR2 FQNEAQ (reference sequence). Trimming cost V 5 bases and J 1 base, with 14 bases left between them. CDR3 protein: CASSPMGGRNTEAFF. CDR3 nucleotides: TGTGCCAGCAGCCCTATGGGGGGCAGGAACACTGAAGCTTTCTTT.

The chain couples TRBV29-1 to TRBJ1-2, with D possibly being TRBD1 (5 bases). Germline-derived CDR1 and CDR2 are SQVTM and ANQGSEA. The CDR3 spans 11 residues. Trimming took off 8 bases at V and 3 bases at J, with 10 bases between the two ends. CDR3 in amino acids: CSIREDYGYTF. In DNA form, the CDR3 reads TGCAGCATCAGGGAGGACTATGGCTACACCTTC.

Ten or more counts support this clonotype. This chain joins TRBV4-2 and TRBJ1-1, with no clear D. Germline loops: CDR1 LGHNA, CDR2 YNFKEQ. V was pared by 0 bases and J by 2 bases, with 4 bases between. This CDR3 has 13 amino acids. The CDR3 loop is CASSQEVNTEAFF. DNA of the CDR3: TGTGCCAGCAGCCAAGAGGTAAACACTGAAGCTTTCTTT.

In its sample, this clonotype was seen a few times. V and J are TRBV29-1 and TRBJ1-6; tentative D call: TRBD1 (5 bases). Germline V CDR1 and CDR2: SQVTM, ANQGSEA. The CDR3 contains 13 residues. Between the trimmed V and J ends, which lost 4 bases and 6 bases, there was a span of 10 bases. CDR3 protein: CSVAQGSNSPLHF. CDR3 coding DNA: TGCAGCGTTGCGCAGGGAAGTAATTCACCCCTCCACTTT.

V usage is TRBV18 and J usage is TRBJ2-7; tentatively, D is TRBD1 (5 bases). Trimming left V 0 bases short and J 0 bases short, with 6 bases between. The CDR3 runs 14 residues. Looked up from germline, CDR1 is KGHSH and CDR2 is LQKENI. The CDR3, as DNA: TGTGCCAGCTCACCACCGGACAACTCCTACGAGCAGTACTTC. Its translation is CASSPPDNSYEQYF.

V is TRBV14 and J is TRBJ2-3; 9 nucleotides agree with TRBD2. The CDR3 extends over 15 amino acids. V lost 6 bases, J lost 2 bases, and 6 bases stayed unmatched. Looked up from germline, CDR1 is SGHDN and CDR2 is FVKESK. This CDR3 is CASRTSGDTTDTQYF. The CDR3 DNA reads as TGTGCCAGCAGGACTAGCGGAGATACCACAGATACGCAGTATTTT.

This clonotype has a handful of counts. The CDR3 DNA reads TGTGCCAGCTCACCGCCCCAGGGAACCTACAATGAGCAGTTCTTC. Translated: CASSPPQGTYNEQFF. V gene TRBV18 combines with J gene TRBJ2-1, with D possibly being TRBD1 (5 bases). Germline CDR1 reads KGHSH; CDR2 reads LQKENI. Trimming removed 3 bases from V and 2 bases from J, with 11 bases in between. The CDR3 totals 15 residues.